This T cell receptor (beta chain) is from a study of T cell clones after liver transplantation. For the study at large: TCRbeta sequencing after a pre-transplant mixed lymphocyte reaction identified graft-donor-reactive clones, later tracked in post-transplant blood.

The repertoire was sequenced with immunoSEQ multiplex PCR; TCRdb's copy has only in-frame clones and lacks some. Of 55,000 to 70,000 clones listed, 85% to 95% are singletons. The sequencing here drew on CD4+ T cells from blood, taken roughly 26 months after liver transplant. The clonotype was recovered from a human patient who received a liver transplant. Some T cells may be provided by the graft donor.

The CDR3 here is CASSLEQGLGGYTF. CDR3 sequence (DNA): TGCGCCAGCAGCTTGGAACAGGGTCTGGGGGGCTACACCTTC. J is TRBJ1-2 and V is TRBV5-1, with a tentative D call TRBD1 (6 bases). V shed 0 bases and J shed 8 bases, with 14 bases lying between them. CDR1 and CDR2 from the germline V gene are SGHRS and YFSETQ. CDR3 length: 14 residues. Full variable domain (outside the CDR3, taken from reference TRBV5-1 and TRBJ1-2): KAGVTQTPRYLIKTRGQQVTLSCSPISGHRSVSWYQQTPGQGLQFLFEYFSETQRNKGNFPGRFSGRQFSNSRSEMNVSTLELGDSALYLCASSLEQGLGGYTFGSGTRLTVV.